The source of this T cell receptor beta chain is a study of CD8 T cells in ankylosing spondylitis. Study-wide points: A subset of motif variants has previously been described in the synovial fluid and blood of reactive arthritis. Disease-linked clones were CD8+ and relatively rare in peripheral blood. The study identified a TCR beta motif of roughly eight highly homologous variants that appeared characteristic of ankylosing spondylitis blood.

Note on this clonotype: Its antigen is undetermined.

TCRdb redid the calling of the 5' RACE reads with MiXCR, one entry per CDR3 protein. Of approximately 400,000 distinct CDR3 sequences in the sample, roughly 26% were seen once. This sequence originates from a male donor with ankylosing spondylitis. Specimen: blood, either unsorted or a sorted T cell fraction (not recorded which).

CDR3 sequence: CSARVQGSEQFF. The DNA for the CDR3 is TGCAGTGCTAGAGTACAGGGTAGTGAGCAGTTCTTC. The genes are TRBV20-1 and TRBJ2-1, with D possibly being TRBD1 (6 bases). The CDR3 sequence is 12 residues long. Germline V gives CDR1 DFQATT, CDR2 SNEGSKA (reference sequence). Trimming took off 1 base at V and 9 bases at J, with 10 bases between the two ends.